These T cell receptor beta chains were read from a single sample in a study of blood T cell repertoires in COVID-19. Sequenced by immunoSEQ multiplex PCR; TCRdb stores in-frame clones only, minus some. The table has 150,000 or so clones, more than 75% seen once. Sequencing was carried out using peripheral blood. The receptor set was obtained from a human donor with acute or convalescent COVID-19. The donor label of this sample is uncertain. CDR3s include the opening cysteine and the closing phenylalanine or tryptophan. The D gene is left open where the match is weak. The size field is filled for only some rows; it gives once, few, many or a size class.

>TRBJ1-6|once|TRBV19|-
TGTGCCAGTAGTATTATCGGGGATTCACCCCTCCACTTT
CASSIIGDSPLHF
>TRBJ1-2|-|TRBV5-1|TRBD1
TGCGCCAGCAGCTTGGCCCACCCGGACAGGGATGGCTACACCTTC
CASSLAHPDRDGYTF
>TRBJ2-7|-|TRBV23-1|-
TGCGCCAGCAGCCAAACGACAGGGAGGTTTGGCCCCCACGAGCAGTACTTC
CASSQTTGRFGPHEQYF
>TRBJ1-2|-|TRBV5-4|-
TGTGCCAGCAGCACAGAGACAGGAGGCGGCTACACCTTC
CASSTETGGGYTF
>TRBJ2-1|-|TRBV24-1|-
TGTGCCACCAGTGACTCCGGGGTTCTCAATGAGCAGTTCTTC
CATSDSGVLNEQFF
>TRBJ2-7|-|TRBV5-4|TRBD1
TGTGCCAGCAGCTTGGGGGACAGGGGCTACCACGAGCAGTACTTC
CASSLGDRGYHEQYF
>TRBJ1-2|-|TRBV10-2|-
TGCGCCAGCAGTGAGCCCCGGCGGGGCTATGGCTACACCTTC
CASSEPRRGYGYTF
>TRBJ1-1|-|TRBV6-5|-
TGTGCCAGCAGGAGACAGGTGACGAACACTGAAGCTTTCTTT
CASRRQVTNTEAFF
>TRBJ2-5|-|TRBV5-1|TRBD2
TGCGCCAGCAGCCCCTGGCGGGGGGCTTCCCAAGAGACCCAGTACTTC
CASSPWRGASQETQYF
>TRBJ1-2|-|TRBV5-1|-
TGCGCCAGCAGCTTGTCTACGGGGAGCAGCTATGGCTACACCTTC
CASSLSTGSSYGYTF
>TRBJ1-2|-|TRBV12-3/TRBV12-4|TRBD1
TGTGCCAGCAGCCATCAGGGGGCTTGGGGCTACACCTTC
CASSHQGAWGYTF
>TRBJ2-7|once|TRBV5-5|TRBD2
TGTGCCAGCAGCGGGGGACTAGCGGAACCCTACGAGCAGTACTTC
CASSGGLAEPYEQYF
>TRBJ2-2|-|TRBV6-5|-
TGTGCCAGCAGGTCCATGAGCGGGGAGCTGTTTTTT
CASRSMSGELFF
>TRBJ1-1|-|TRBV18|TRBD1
TGTGCCAGCTCACCCGACAGGGGCACTGAAGCTTTCTTT
CASSPDRGTEAFF
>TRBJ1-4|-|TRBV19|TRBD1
TGTGCCAGTAGTCGCGACAGGGAGGACGAAAAACTGTTTTTT
CASSRDREDEKLFF
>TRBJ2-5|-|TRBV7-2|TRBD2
TGTGCCAGCAGCCCCCCCGGACTAGCGGTGGGAGAGACCCAGTACTTC
CASSPPGLAVGETQYF
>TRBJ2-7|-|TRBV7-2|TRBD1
TGTGCCAGCAGCGCGGACAGGGGGCGCGAGCAGTACTTC
CASSADRGREQYF
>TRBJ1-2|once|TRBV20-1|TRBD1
TGCAGTGCTAGGACAGGGGGTGGCTACACCTTC
CSARTGGGYTF
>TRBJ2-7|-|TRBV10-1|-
TGCGCCAGCAGTGAGCCTTTTTCACCCCCGGGGGAGCAGTACTTC
CASSEPFSPPGEQYF
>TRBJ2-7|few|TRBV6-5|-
TGTGCCAGCGCGGTCAGGGGTGAGATCGAGCAGTACTTC
CASAVRGEIEQYF
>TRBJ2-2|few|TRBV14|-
TGTGCCAGCAGCCAAGTTTCAGCGGCCGGGGAGCTGTTTTTT
CASSQVSAAGELFF
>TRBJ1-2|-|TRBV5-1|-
TGCGCCAGCAGCTTGGACCCCCGGGGAACGAGCTATGGCTACACCTTC
CASSLDPRGTSYGYTF
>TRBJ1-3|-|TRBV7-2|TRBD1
TGTGCCAGCAGCTTATCGACAGGGGCAGCAGGAAACACCATATATTTT
CASSLSTGAAGNTIYF
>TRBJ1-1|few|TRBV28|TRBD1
TGTGCCAGCAGCTCAGTTACGGGACAGAGAAGCAAAGCTTTCTTT
CASSSVTGQRSKAFF
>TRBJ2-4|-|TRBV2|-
TGTGCCAGCAGCGTGACCCCGGGGGCCAAAAACATTCAGTACTTC
CASSVTPGAKNIQYF
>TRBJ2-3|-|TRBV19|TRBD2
TGTGCCAGTAGTATCGGACTAGCGGGGGTAAATACGCAGTATTTT
CASSIGLAGVNTQYF
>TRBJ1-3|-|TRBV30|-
TGTGCCTGGAGTATGCTAGCCCCTGGAAACACCATATATTTT
CAWSMLAPGNTIYF
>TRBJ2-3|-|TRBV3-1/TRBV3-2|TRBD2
TGTGCCAGCAGCCCCAACGCGGGGGGTTCCACAGATACGCAGTATTTT
CASSPNAGGSTDTQYF
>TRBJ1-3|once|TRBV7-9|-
TGTGCCAGCAGCTTAGGAGGGCTTGGAAACACCATATATTTT
CASSLGGLGNTIYF
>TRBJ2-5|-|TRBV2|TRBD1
TGTGCCAGCAGATACCGGGACAGGGGGACCCAGACCCAGTACTTC
CASRYRDRGTQTQYF
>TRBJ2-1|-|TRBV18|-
TGTGCCAGCTCATTAGACTTAAGCTCCTACAATGAGCAGTTCTTC
CASSLDLSSYNEQFF
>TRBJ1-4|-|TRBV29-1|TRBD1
TGCAGCGTTGGACAGGGGGGTTCTAATGAAAAACTGTTTTTT
CSVGQGGSNEKLFF
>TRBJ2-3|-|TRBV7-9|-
TGTGCCAGCGGTTTGTGGGGAGCAGATACGCAGTATTTT
CASGLWGADTQYF